This T cell receptor (beta chain) was sequenced in a study of cytomegalovirus exposure and HLA in healthy donors. Remarks on this clone: Its target is unknown.

Donors were nominally healthy when sampled, though unrecorded immune exposures were likely. Study outcomes and limitations: Serostatus for CMV was the only available immune exposure information. A link between a missense DCLRE1C variant and TCR beta V- and J-gene trimming emerged from a later analysis. Fewer N-insertions than the roughly 600-donor mean were reportedly shown by an Asian-associated ancestry cluster in a later analysis.

PCR employed 60 Vbeta and 13 Jbeta primers. The method was immunoSEQ multiplex PCR; TCRdb's version includes in-frame clones alone and lacks a portion of them. Of about 220,000 clones listed, approximately 88% are singletons. The V end was cut by 0 bases, the J end by 8 bases, with 7 bases between. CDR1 is SGHRS and CDR2 is YFSETQ in the germline V gene. The CDR3 is 12 residues long. This TCR was sampled from a boy under 10 years old in good health and CMV-seronegative. The chain uses TRBV5-1 and TRBJ2-3; D call uncertain. The sequencing sample was made of PBMCs. The CDR3 region has the DNA TGCGCCAGCAGCTTGGAAGGAGCTACGCAGTATTTT. Residues: CASSLEGATQYF.